The following is a T cell receptor beta chain sequence with its context. No antigen is known for it. Here immunoSEQ multiplex PCR was the method, and the copy in TCRdb shows in-frame clones only, minus some. Of about 29,000 clones in the sample, 75% to 80% are singletons; the top ten hold around 2.2%. The sample comes from a study of regulatory dendritic cells for organ transplantation. Memory T cells were CD45RO+, naive were CD45RA+, sorted by FACS. J was trimmed by 0 bases and V by 2 bases; bases with no gene match: 15. The length of the CDR3 is 20 residues. Germline V gives CDR1 LGHNA, CDR2 YNFKEQ. General study findings and limits: Mature dendritic cells appeared to drive more memory CD8+ clonal expansion than regulatory ones.

The chain combines TRBV4-2 with TRBJ2-2; 7 bases agree with TRBD1. The sequencing sample was made of memory CD4+ T cells from blood. The sample's subset: CD45RO+ memory T cells. The clonotype comes from a human donor in good health. The CDR3 DNA reads as TGTGCCAGCAGCCAAACACCGGGACAGACAATAAACGCGAACACCGGGGAGCTGTTTTTT. Its protein is CASSQTPGQTINANTGELFF.